These 16 T cell receptor beta chains originate from one sample sequenced in a study of T cells after yellow fever vaccination (dated by TCRdb to the late 2010s). Libraries came from 5' RACE. Sequencing relied on an Illumina NovaSeq 6000. The raw public reads went through TCRdb reprocessing: fastp at Q25, MiXCR clone calling, in-frame beta chains kept. Identical CDR3 proteins give one entry, which carries the most common genes and DNA. For this sample the table gives more than 95,000 distinct CDR3 sequences, of which about 8.2% were detected only once. The ten largest clonotypes hold 40% of the sample. Reading the label with the study, this specimen's treatment or condition is: live attenuated yellow fever vaccine strain. The specimen was CD8+ T cells sorted from PBMCs, collected on the day of the yellow fever booster vaccination. The receptors originated from a man aged 18 to 35 who received the YFV17D yellow fever vaccine.

This clonotype was detected ten times or more. The J gene is TRBJ2-1, the V gene TRBV15; no definite D call. Trimming left V 1 base short and J 9 bases short, with 10 bases between. Germline V gene lookup returns CDR1 LNHNV and CDR2 YYDKDF (reference sequence). The CDR3 is made up of 13 amino acids. CDR3 in amino acids: CATSRANLGEQFF. CDR3 bases: TGTGCCACCAGCAGAGCTAACTTGGGTGAGCAGTTCTTC. Full variable domain (missing parts from reference TRBV15 and TRBJ2-1): DAMVIQNPRYQVTQFGKPVTLSCSQTLNHNVMYWYQQKSSQAPKLLFHYYDKDFNNEADTPDNFQSRRPNTSFCFLDIRSPGLGDTAMYLCATSRANLGEQFFGPGTRLTVL.

This clonotype was counted between two and nine times. The chain links TRBV7-3 to TRBJ2-1, with a tentative D call TRBD1 (5 bases). CDR3 length equals 12 residues. The germline CDR1 and CDR2 sequences are SGHTA and FQGTGA. Between the trimmed V and J ends, which lost 1 base and 8 bases, there was a span of 6 bases. CDR3 residues: CASSLKGDEQFF. In DNA, the CDR3 is TGTGCCAGCAGCTTAAAAGGGGATGAGCAGTTCTTC.

This clonotype was counted a few times. The rearrangement uses TRBV6-5 and TRBJ2-7; D ambiguous. This CDR3 is 16 amino acids long. Germline assignment: CDR1 MNHEY and CDR2 SVGAGI. V shed 0 bases and J shed 0 bases, with 12 bases lying between them. CDR3 nucleotides: TGTGCCAGCAGTTACTCGAACTTCCGTGCCTCCTACGAGCAGTACTTC. It yields the protein CASSYSNFRASYEQYF.

V gene TRBV9 combines with J gene TRBJ2-1; D is unresolved. The germline V gene has CDR1 SGDLS and CDR2 YYNGEE. V lost 0 bases and J 10 bases, leaving 8 bases between the germline ends. This CDR3 spans 12 amino acids. In DNA, the CDR3 is TGTGCCAGCAGCGTAGTGTCCCAGGAGCAGTTCTTC. This encodes CASSVVSQEQFF.

This clonotype was observed at least ten times. This chain links TRBV11-2 with TRBJ2-7; unclear D gene. The CDR3 consists of 14 residues. Trimming stripped 3 bases from V and 0 bases from J, with 9 bases between. The germline V gene encodes CDR1 SGHAT and CDR2 FQNNGV. In DNA form, the CDR3 reads TGTGCCAGCAGCTTCCCGGTGAGCTCCTACGAGCAGTACTTC. Translated, it gives CASSFPVSSYEQYF.

There are a few counts of this clonotype. The J gene is TRBJ2-5, the V gene TRBV27, with 12 bases aligning to TRBD2. Germline assignment: CDR1 MNHEY and CDR2 SMNVEV (reference sequence). The V gene end was trimmed by 4 bases and the J gene end by 5 bases; junction bases not matched to a gene: 11. The CDR3 is made up of 17 amino acids. CDR3 DNA sequence: TGTGCCAGCAGTTCTCTGACTAGCGGGGGCCTTTTGGAGACCCAGTACTTC. Translated, it gives CASSSLTSGGLLETQYF.

This clonotype was counted a few times. V gene TRBV6-2 or TRBV6-3 combines with J gene TRBJ2-5; no clear D gene. This CDR3 has 11 residues. V dropped 6 bases and J dropped 10 bases, with 12 bases sitting between them. Per germline, CDR1 MNHEY and CDR2 SVGEGT. In nucleotides, the CDR3 is TGTGCCAGCAGCCCCCTCTGGGACCAGTACTTC. It encodes CASSPLWDQYF.

This chain uses TRBV4-3 with TRBJ1-2; D may be TRBD1 (5 bases). There are 15 residues in the CDR3. Deletions cut 4 bases from V and 4 bases from J, with 16 bases between. Germline lookup yields CDR1 LGHNA and CDR2 YSLEER. The CDR3 DNA is TGCGCCAGCAGCCTCGGGACCGCAGGAGGCTATGGCTACACCTTC. This translates into CASSLGTAGGYGYTF.

This clonotype has a count of ten or more. The chain carries TRBV20-1 and TRBJ2-4; D ambiguous. The CDR3 length is 13 residues. Germline V lookup: CDR1 DFQATT, CDR2 SNEGSKA (reference sequence). The V gene lost 3 bases and the J gene lost 2 bases, with 8 bases spanning the gap. This chain's CDR3 is CSASGPTKNIQYF. In nucleotides, the CDR3 is TGCAGTGCTAGTGGTCCAACCAAAAACATTCAGTACTTC.

The chain carries TRBV11-2 and TRBJ1-1; no clear D gene. Per germline, CDR1 SGHAT and CDR2 FQNNGV. V lost 7 bases and J 5 bases, leaving 14 bases between the germline ends. The CDR3 has 13 amino acids. The CDR3: CASNPIPGTEAFF. In nucleotides, the CDR3 is TGTGCCAGCAACCCGATTCCGGGGACTGAAGCTTTCTTT.

This clonotype has just a few counts. The CDR3 nucleotides read TGCGCCAGCAGCGACGTTAGAGGAAACACCATATATTTT. Residues: CASSDVRGNTIYF. J is TRBJ1-3 and V is TRBV5-1; D unclear. Trimming took 4 bases from V and 4 from J, leaving 9 bases between them. Germline CDR1 and CDR2: SGHRS and YFSETQ. The CDR3 spans 13 residues.

The chain's CDR3 is CASSSKAANTEAFF. The DNA of the CDR3 is TGTGCCAGCAGTTCTAAGGCAGCTAACACTGAAGCTTTCTTT. The chain recombines TRBV6-2 or TRBV6-3 with TRBJ1-1; D call uncertain. V was shortened by 4 bases and J by 2 bases, with 11 bases between the two germline ends. This CDR3 region has 14 residues. Per germline, CDR1 MNHEY and CDR2 SVGEGT.

This clonotype was observed many times. The genes are TRBV19 and TRBJ1-1; D may be TRBD1 (6 bases). In germline, CDR1 is LNHDA, CDR2 SQIVND (reference sequence). The CDR3 has 13 amino acids. Trimming removed 5 bases at V and 3 bases at J, with 10 bases between. The CDR3 bases are TGTGCCAGTAGTCTTGGACAGTACACTGAAGCTTTCTTT. Amino acids: CASSLGQYTEAFF.

This clonotype was seen repeatedly, ten times or more. This rearrangement joins TRBV12-3 or TRBV12-4 to TRBJ2-1, with TRBD2 identical over 8 bases. The V gene end was trimmed by 4 bases and the J gene end by 9 bases; junction bases not matched to a gene: 11. The CDR3 is 15 amino acids. CDR3 nucleotide sequence: TGTGCCAGCAGTTCCACGGGGGGGGTAGAGGGTGAGCAGTTCTTC. It encodes CASSSTGGVEGEQFF.

This CDR3 reads CATSEGAANEQFF. The CDR3 bases are TGTGCCACCAGTGAGGGGGCGGCAAATGAGCAGTTCTTC. J is TRBJ2-1 and V is TRBV24-1; maybe TRBD1 (6 bases). In germline, CDR1 is KGHDR, CDR2 SFDVKD. The CDR3 has 13 residues. V was cut by 4 bases and J by 7 bases, with 10 bases left in between.

The sample holds many counts of this clonotype. The chain employs TRBV4-3 and TRBJ1-2, with TRBD1 matching 8 bases. CDR3 length equals 14 residues. The V gene end was trimmed by 6 bases and the J gene end by 8 bases; junction bases not matched to a gene: 11. Per the germline V gene, CDR1 is LGHNA and CDR2 is YSLEER. The CDR3 here is CASRAGGAARGYTF. The DNA for the CDR3 is TGCGCCAGCAGAGCAGGGGGCGCGGCGCGGGGCTACACCTTC.